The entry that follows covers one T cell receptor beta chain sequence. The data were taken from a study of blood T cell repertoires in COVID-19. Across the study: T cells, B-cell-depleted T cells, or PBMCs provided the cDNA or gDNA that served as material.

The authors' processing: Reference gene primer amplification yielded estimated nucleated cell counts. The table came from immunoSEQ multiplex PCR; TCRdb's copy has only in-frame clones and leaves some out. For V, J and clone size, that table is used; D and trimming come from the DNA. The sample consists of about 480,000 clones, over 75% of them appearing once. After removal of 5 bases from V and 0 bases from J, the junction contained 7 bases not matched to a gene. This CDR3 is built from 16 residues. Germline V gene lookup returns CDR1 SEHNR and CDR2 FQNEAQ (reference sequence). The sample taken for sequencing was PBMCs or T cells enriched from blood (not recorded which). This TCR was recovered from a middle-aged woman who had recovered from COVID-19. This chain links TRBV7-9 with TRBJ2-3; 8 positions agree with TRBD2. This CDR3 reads CASSGGTRYSTDTQYF. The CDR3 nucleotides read TGTGCCAGCAGCGGCGGGACTAGATATAGCACAGATACGCAGTATTTT.